Listed below are T cell receptor beta chains from one sample, sequenced in a study of blood T cells in healthy people across ages. TCRdb fed the 5' RACE reads into MiXCR, producing one record per CDR3 protein. The table has roughly 790,000 distinct CDR3 sequences, roughly 47% seen once; the top ten hold around a fifth. Sequencing input: blood. The receptor source for this set is an older woman in good health. CDR3s include the opening cysteine and the closing phenylalanine or tryptophan. The order of the fields is V gene, D gene, J gene, clone size, CDR3 DNA, CDR3 protein. A D gene is named only where the DNA matches it firmly. Clone size is stated in some rows and not others, as once, few, many or a class when expanded.

TRBV28,TRBD2,TRBJ2-1,-,TGTACCAGCAGCACAACTAGCGGGAGATACAATGAGCAGTTCTTC,CTSSTTSGRYNEQFF
TRBV20-1,TRBD1,TRBJ2-1,-,TGCAGTGCTAAACGTCAGGGGGCCTCCTACAATGAGCAGTTCTTC,CSAKRQGASYNEQFF
TRBV27,TRBD2,TRBJ2-3,few,TGTGCCAGCAGTTTAACGGGGGGTCTGAGCGGGAGAGAGACAGATACGCAGTATTTT,CASSLTGGLSGRETDTQYF
TRBV18,TRBD2,TRBJ2-6,-,TGTGCCAGCTCACCACGGTCCGCAGGGAGGGGCCGAATTACCAACGTCCTGACTTTC,CASSPRSAGRGRITNVLTF
TRBV4-3,TRBD1,TRBJ1-4,-,TGCGCCAGCAGCCACGCCTCTGACAGGGGGAAAAAACTGTTTTTT,CASSHASDRGKKLFF
TRBV10-3,TRBD2,TRBJ2-1,few,TGTGCCATCCAAGGGGGGACTAGCGATTACAATGAGCAGTTCTTC,CAIQGGTSDYNEQFF
TRBV28,TRBD2,TRBJ2-7,-,TGTGCCAGCAGTCCCCCCTCGGGCGGGAGGTCCCACGAGCAGTACTTC,CASSPPSGGRSHEQYF
TRBV5-8,-,TRBJ2-3,few,TGTGCCAGCAGCTTAAGGGGGTCCCCAGATACGCAGTATTTT,CASSLRGSPDTQYF
TRBV7-9,-,TRBJ2-1,-,TGTGCCAGCAGCCCAAAACTAAGGGTGGGGTCTTCCAAGTTCTTC,CASSPKLRVGSSKFF
TRBV6-5,-,TRBJ2-1,many,TGTGCCAGCAGTTACTCGGGGGGGCCCTACAATGAGCAGTTCTTC,CASSYSGGPYNEQFF